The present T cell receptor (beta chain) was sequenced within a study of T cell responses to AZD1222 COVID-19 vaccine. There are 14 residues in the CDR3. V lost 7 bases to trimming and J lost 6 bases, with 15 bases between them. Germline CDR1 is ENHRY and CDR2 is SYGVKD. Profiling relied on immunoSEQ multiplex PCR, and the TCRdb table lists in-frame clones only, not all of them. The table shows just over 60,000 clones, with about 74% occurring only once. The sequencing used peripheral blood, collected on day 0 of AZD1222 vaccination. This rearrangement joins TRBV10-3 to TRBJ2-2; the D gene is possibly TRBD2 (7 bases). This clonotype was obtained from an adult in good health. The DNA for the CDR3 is TGTGCCATCAAAGAGGGGGGGCCCGCCGGGGAGCTGTTTTTT. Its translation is CAIKEGGPAGELFF.